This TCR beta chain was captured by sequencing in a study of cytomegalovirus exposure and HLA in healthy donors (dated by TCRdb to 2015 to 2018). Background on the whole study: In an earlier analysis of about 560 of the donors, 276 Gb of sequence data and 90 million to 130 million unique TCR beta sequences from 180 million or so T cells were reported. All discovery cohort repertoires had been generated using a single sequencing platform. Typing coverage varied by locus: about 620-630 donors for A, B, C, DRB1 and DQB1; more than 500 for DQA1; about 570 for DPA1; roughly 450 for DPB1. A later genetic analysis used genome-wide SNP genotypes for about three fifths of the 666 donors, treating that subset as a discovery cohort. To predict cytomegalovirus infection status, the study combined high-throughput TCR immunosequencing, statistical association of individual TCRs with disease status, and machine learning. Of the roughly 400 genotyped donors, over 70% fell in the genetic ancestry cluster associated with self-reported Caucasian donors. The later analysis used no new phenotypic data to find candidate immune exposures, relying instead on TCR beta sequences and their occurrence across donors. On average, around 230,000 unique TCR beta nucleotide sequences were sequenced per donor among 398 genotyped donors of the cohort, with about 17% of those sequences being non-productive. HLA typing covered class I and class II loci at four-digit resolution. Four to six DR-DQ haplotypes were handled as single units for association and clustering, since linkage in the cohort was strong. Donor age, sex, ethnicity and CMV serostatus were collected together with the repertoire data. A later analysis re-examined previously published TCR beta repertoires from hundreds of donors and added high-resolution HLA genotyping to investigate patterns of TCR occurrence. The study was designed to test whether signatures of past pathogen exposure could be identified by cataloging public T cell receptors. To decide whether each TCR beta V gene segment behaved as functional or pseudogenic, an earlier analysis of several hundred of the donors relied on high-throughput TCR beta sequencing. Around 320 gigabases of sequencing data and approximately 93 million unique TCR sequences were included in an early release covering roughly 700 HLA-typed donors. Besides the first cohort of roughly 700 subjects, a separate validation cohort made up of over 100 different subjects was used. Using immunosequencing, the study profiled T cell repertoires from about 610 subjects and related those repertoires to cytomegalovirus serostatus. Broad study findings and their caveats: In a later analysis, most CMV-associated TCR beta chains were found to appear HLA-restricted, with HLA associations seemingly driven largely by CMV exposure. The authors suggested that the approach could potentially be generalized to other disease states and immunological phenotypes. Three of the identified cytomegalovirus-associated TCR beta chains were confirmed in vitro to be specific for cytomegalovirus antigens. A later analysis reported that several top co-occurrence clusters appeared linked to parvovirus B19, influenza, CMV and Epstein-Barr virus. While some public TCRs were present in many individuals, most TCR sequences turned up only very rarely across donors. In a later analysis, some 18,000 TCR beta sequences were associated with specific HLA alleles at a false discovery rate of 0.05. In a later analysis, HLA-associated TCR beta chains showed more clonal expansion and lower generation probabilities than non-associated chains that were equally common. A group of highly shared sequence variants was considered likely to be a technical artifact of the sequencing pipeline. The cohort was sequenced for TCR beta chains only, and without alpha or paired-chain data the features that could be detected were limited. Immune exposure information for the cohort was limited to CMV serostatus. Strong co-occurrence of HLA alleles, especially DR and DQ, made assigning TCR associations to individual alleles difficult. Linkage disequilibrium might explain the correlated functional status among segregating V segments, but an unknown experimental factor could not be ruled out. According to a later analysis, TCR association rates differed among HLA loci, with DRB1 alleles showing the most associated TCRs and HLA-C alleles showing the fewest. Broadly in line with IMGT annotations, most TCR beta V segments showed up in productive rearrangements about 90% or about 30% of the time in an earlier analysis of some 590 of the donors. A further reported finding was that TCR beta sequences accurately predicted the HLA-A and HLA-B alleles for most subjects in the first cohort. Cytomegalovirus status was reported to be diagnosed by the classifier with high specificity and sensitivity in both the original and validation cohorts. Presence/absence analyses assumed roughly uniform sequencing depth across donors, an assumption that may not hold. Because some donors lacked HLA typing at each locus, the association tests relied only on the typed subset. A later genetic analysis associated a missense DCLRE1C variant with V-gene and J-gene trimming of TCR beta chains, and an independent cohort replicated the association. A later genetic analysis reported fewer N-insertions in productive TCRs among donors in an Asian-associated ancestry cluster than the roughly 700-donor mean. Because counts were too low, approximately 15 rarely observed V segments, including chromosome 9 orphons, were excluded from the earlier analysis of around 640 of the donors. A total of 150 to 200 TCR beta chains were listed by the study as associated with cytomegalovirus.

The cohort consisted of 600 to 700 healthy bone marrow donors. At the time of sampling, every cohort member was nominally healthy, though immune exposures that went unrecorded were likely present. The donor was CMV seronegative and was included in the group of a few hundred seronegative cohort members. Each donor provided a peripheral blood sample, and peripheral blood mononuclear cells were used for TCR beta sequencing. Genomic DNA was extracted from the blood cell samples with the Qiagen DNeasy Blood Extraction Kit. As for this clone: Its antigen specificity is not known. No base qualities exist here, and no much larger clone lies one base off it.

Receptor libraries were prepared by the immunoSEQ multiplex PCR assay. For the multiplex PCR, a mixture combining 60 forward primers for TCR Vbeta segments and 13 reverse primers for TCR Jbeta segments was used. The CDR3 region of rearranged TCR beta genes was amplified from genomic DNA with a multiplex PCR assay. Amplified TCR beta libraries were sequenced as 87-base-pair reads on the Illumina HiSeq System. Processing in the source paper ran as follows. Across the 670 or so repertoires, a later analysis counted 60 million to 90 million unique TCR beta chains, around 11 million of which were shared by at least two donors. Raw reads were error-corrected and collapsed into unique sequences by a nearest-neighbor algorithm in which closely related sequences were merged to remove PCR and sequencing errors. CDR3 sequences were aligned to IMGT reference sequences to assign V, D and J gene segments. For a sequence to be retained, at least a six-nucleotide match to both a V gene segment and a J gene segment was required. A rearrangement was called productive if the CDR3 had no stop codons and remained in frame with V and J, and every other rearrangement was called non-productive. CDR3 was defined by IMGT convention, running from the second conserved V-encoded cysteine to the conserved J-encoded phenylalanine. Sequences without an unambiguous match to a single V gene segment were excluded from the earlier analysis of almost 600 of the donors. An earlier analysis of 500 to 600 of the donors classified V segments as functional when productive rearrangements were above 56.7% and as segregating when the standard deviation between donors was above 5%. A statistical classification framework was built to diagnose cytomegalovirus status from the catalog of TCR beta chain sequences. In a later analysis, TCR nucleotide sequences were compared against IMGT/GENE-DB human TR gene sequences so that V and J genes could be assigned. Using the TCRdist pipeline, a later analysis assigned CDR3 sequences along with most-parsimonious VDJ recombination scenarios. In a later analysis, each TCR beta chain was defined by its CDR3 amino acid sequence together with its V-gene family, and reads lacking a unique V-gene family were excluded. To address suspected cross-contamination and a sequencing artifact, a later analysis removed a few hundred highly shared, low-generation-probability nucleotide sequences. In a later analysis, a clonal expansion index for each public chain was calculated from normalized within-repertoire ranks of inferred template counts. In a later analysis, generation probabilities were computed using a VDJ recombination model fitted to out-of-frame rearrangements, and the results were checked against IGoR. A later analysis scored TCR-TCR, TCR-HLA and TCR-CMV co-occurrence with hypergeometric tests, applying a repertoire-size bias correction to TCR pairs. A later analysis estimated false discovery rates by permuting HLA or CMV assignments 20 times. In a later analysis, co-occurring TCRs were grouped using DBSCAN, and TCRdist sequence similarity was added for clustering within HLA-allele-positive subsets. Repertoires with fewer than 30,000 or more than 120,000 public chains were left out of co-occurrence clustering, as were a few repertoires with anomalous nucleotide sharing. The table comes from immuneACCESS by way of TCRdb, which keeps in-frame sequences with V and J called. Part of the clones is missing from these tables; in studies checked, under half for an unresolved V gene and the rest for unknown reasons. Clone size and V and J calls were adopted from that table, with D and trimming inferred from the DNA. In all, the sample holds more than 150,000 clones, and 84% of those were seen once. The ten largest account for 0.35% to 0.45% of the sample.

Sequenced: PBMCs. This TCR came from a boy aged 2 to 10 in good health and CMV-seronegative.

CDR3 sequence: CASSMTGAGELFF. The nucleotides are TGTGCCAGCAGTATGACAGGGGCCGGGGAGCTGTTTTTT. The sequence links TRBV2 to TRBJ2-2, with 8 bases in between that match TRBD1. The V end gives up 5 bases and the J end 6 bases, leaving 2 bases in the junction not matched to a gene. From cysteine to phenylalanine, the CDR3 is 13 amino acids long. The only DNA kept is the CDR3, 39 bases in frame from the first base. Taken from the germline V gene, the CDR1 and CDR2 loops are SNHLY and FYNNEI.